Following are 18 T cell receptor beta chains from one sample sequenced in a study of T-cell memory formation after mild COVID-19. One entry per CDR3 protein, called by TCRdb with MiXCR from the 5' RACE reads. The sample lists around 200,000 distinct CDR3 sequences; around 9.1% were seen once. The material sequenced was PBMCs or a T cell subset sorted from them (not recorded which). Source of these receptors: a man between 18 and 29 years old who had mild COVID-19 (a few samples of this study predate the infection). Cell type and time point are not known.

V usage is TRBV6-5 and J usage is TRBJ1-1, with TRBD1 as a possible D gene (6 bases). This CDR3 is 13 amino acids long. The V gene's germline CDR1 is MNHEY and CDR2 SVGAGI. Trimming pared 7 bases from V and 7 bases from J, leaving 16 bases between. This CDR3 reads CASTRFLDSEAFF. In nucleotides, the CDR3 is TGTGCCAGCACCCGCTTTCTGGACAGTGAAGCTTTCTTT.

The J gene is TRBJ1-6, the V gene TRBV5-5; D is perhaps TRBD1 (6 bases). Germline V gene lookup returns CDR1 SGHKS and CDR2 YYEKEE (reference sequence). This CDR3 comprises 17 residues. V lost 3 bases and J lost 10, with 23 bases in between. The CDR3 DNA reads TGTGCCAGCAGCTCATTAAACAGGGCGGTGGAAGGCTCACCCCTCCACTTT. Translating it yields CASSSLNRAVEGSPLHF.

This clonotype has more than one count but fewer than ten. The CDR3 coding sequence is TGCAGCGTTGAACTCCCCGGAAACACCATATATTTT. This sequence encodes CSVELPGNTIYF. V is TRBV29-1 and J is TRBJ1-3; no reliable D call. CDR1 is SQVTM and CDR2 is ANQGSEA in the germline V gene. The CDR3 sequence is 12 residues long. V lost 2 bases to trimming and J lost 4 bases, with 6 bases between them.

This chain joins TRBV5-4 and TRBJ1-2; maybe TRBD1 (6 bases). Trimming took off 4 bases at V and 4 bases at J, with 11 bases between the two ends. Germline V CDR1 and CDR2: SGHNT, YYREEE (reference sequence). This CDR3 contains 13 residues. This CDR3 is CASSPEQGYGYTF. CDR3 DNA sequence: TGTGCCAGCAGCCCCGAACAGGGCTATGGCTACACCTTC.

Here the CDR3 reads CASSLSPPAGVSGNTIYF. Written as DNA, the CDR3 is TGTGCCAGCAGCTTAAGCCCGCCCGCCGGCGTCTCAGGAAACACCATATATTTT. The rearrangement uses TRBV7-2 and TRBJ1-3; D remains unclear. The germline V gene has CDR1 SGHTA and CDR2 FQGNSA. Trimming took off 2 bases at V and 4 bases at J, with 21 bases between the two ends. There are 18 residues in the CDR3.

This clonotype was picked up many times. V and J are TRBV7-2 and TRBJ2-7; 10 positions agree with TRBD1. This CDR3 is 15 amino acids long. Germline CDR1 is SGHTA and CDR2 is FQGNSA. The V segment lost 5 bases and the J segment 4 bases; nucleotides outside the gene matches: 8. The CDR3: CASSPGTGVWYEQYF. CDR3 nucleotide sequence: TGTGCCAGCAGCCCAGGGACAGGGGTTTGGTACGAGCAGTACTTC.

The chain is built from TRBV5-1 and TRBJ2-7; a weak D match, TRBD1 (5 bases). V lost 0 bases, J lost 4 bases, and 11 bases lay in between. The germline gives CDR1 SGHRS, CDR2 YFSETQ. The CDR3 sequence is 14 residues long. CDR3 in amino acids: CASSLAGRAYEQYF. CDR3 DNA: TGCGCCAGCAGCTTGGCGGGCAGGGCTTACGAGCAGTACTTC.

This clonotype has a handful of counts. The chain carries TRBV5-1 and TRBJ2-7, with TRBD1 as a possible D gene (6 bases). The ends were cut back, 4 bases at V and 8 bases at J, with 10 bases in the middle. This CDR3 has 11 residues. Germline loops: CDR1 SGHRS, CDR2 YFSETQ. CDR3 DNA sequence: TGCGCCAGCAGCAGAGACAGGAAGCAGTACTTC. Translating gives CASSRDRKQYF.

This clonotype was picked up a small number of times. The chain has TRBV5-1 and TRBJ2-7; tentatively, D is TRBD2 (6 bases). The CDR3 runs to 14 residues. The V gene's germline CDR1 is SGHRS and CDR2 YFSETQ. Trimming took off 5 bases at V and 0 bases at J, with 12 bases between the two ends. DNA of the CDR3: TGCGCCAGCAGGCCGGGGGTACCCTCCTACGAGCAGTACTTC. This encodes CASRPGVPSYEQYF.

This chain connects TRBV7-8 to TRBJ1-4; a possible D gene is TRBD1 (5 bases). Per the germline V gene, CDR1 is SGHVS and CDR2 is FQNEAQ. The CDR3 is 16 amino acids. Between the trimmed V and J ends, which lost 2 bases and 4 bases, there was a span of 14 bases. The chain's CDR3 is CASSLNSPQDNEKLFF. The CDR3 DNA follows: TGTGCCAGCAGCTTAAATTCCCCACAGGATAATGAAAAACTGTTTTTT.

The chain carries TRBV4-2 and TRBJ2-5; D is unresolved. The V gene lost 1 base and the J gene lost 5 bases, with 11 bases spanning the gap. Germline V CDR1 and CDR2: LGHNA, YNFKEQ. The CDR3 is 14 amino acids. The DNA of the CDR3 is TGTGCCAGCAGCCAAGTAGGAGCTCACGAGACCCAGTACTTC. This sequence encodes CASSQVGAHETQYF.

This clonotype was seen a handful of times. The chain has TRBV29-1 and TRBJ1-1; 9 bases line up with TRBD1. After removal of 8 bases from V and 1 base from J, the junction contained 11 bases not matched to a gene. The germline V gene encodes CDR1 SQVTM and CDR2 ANQGSEA. CDR3 length: 15 residues. The CDR3 loop reads CSMTGGGGWNTEAFF. CDR3 coding DNA: TGCAGCATGACAGGGGGAGGGGGTTGGAACACTGAAGCTTTCTTT.

This clonotype was counted between two and nine times. The chain joins TRBV5-8 to TRBJ2-3; unclear D gene. Germline V gene lookup returns CDR1 SGHTS and CDR2 YDEGEE. Trimming removed 4 bases at V and 2 bases at J, with 11 bases between. The CDR3 contains 14 residues. CDR3 region: CASSLRAPTDTQYF. Written as DNA, the CDR3 is TGTGCCAGCAGCCTACGGGCCCCCACAGATACGCAGTATTTT. The entire variable domain, with the rest obtained from reference TRBV5-8 and TRBJ2-3, is as follows: EAGVTQSPTHLIKTRGQQATLRCSPISGHTSVYWYQQALGLGLQFLLWYDEGEERNRGNFPPRFSGRQFPNYSSELNVNALELEDSALYLCASSLRAPTDTQYFGPGTRLTVL.

The rearrangement links TRBV27 to TRBJ1-1, with unresolved D. V was clipped by 8 bases and J by 4 bases, with 35 bases between them. The CDR3 covers 20 residues. The germline gives CDR1 MNHEY, CDR2 SMNVEV (reference sequence). The CDR3 loop is CASRLRSHLPDWEDVTEAFF. The DNA for the CDR3 is TGTGCCAGCCGACTTAGGTCCCACCTGCCTGATTGGGAGGACGTCACTGAAGCTTTCTTT.

There are many counts of this clonotype. The CDR3 loop reads CASDVSDTQYF. The CDR3 region has the DNA TGTGCCAGCGACGTTTCGGATACGCAGTATTTT. The rearrangement uses TRBV2 and TRBJ2-3, with D uncertain. The CDR3 sequence is 11 residues long. CDR1 and CDR2 from the germline V gene are SNHLY and FYNNEI. Trimming left V 8 bases short and J 6 bases short, with 9 bases between.

This chain uses TRBV7-2 with TRBJ1-5, with D perhaps matching TRBD1 (5 bases). This CDR3 region has 13 residues. The V end was cut by 8 bases, the J end by 2 bases, with 10 bases between. The germline CDR1 and CDR2 sequences are SGHTA and FQGNSA. Here the CDR3 DNA reads TGTGCCAGCGGTTCGGGGCGCAATCAGCCCCAGCATTTT. Its translation is CASGSGRNQPQHF.

This clonotype was recorded only once. One end of the junction fails to match germline, which may point to a read error. The chain uses TRBV7-2 and TRBJ1-2; D is possibly TRBD1 (5 bases). Germline values: CDR1 SGHTA, CDR2 FQGNSA. There are 13 residues in the CDR3. This CDR3 reads CASILGDHYGYTF. DNA for the CDR3: TGTGCCAGCATCTTAGGGGATCACTATGGCTACACCTTC.

This chain uses TRBV5-1 with TRBJ1-3; no reliable D call. From germline, CDR1 is SGHRS and CDR2 YFSETQ. There are 15 residues in the CDR3. The V end lost 0 bases, the J end lost 4 bases, and 11 bases lay between the germline ends. The CDR3 bases are TGCGCCAGCAGCTTGGAACGAGGCCAGGGAAACACCATATATTTT. Translating gives CASSLERGQGNTIYF.